This T cell receptor (beta chain) derives from a study of blood T cells in healthy people across ages. This CDR3 has 14 residues. V lost 8 bases and J lost 3, with 14 bases in between. Per the germline V gene, CDR1 is MNHEY and CDR2 is SMNVEV (reference sequence). The table lists this clonotype with a few counts. Every donor provided 7.5 to 10 milliliters of peripheral blood. A second roughly 6 to 12 cycle PCR used barcoded and J-beta primers. TCRdb reanalysed the 5' RACE reads using MiXCR and keeps one entry per CDR3 protein. The sample includes fewer than 2 million distinct CDR3 sequences, around 40% of them seen just once.

The chain joins TRBV27 to TRBJ1-5; D not certain. Source material: blood. This TCR came from a human donor in good health. CDR3: CASSTGPNNQPQHF. The CDR3 DNA is TGTGCCAGCTCTACTGGACCGAACAATCAGCCCCAGCATTTT.